This is a list of T cell receptor beta chains from one sample in a study of Ad26.COV2.S vaccination and SARS-CoV-2 variants. Method: immunoSEQ multiplex PCR; TCRdb's copy keeps in-frame clones and lacks some. Of around 340,000 clones in the sample, 80% to 90% are singletons; the top ten hold around 10%. Specimen: peripheral blood, collected in a trial of Ad26.COV2.S vaccine versus placebo. All receptors derive from a person between 18 and 65 years old who received the Ad26.COV2.S COVID-19 vaccine or a placebo. The CDR3 runs from the conserved cysteine through the conserved F or W. Fields, in order: V gene, clone size, CDR3 length, CDR3 protein. Rows may omit the clone size; those that give it use once, few, many or a size class.

TRBV6-2/TRBV6-3	-	14	CASSKRQGEETQYF
TRBV2	-	13	CARDRGGDTEAFF
TRBV4-1	once	18	CASSQGGLAGGRTDTQYF
TRBV7-9	-	14	CASSLARTLTEQYF
TRBV28	-	15	CASSSAGGGNQPQHF
TRBV5-1	-	12	CASSLVGETAFF
TRBV18	-	14	CASSPGTNTGELFF
TRBV5-4	few	13	CASSLAGRNEQYF
TRBV3-1/TRBV3-2	-	14	CASGGEAGGLSGDF
TRBV28	-	21	CASSLYGFRGTPRSGANVLTF
TRBV7-6	-	16	CASSFTGGARVGELFF
TRBV3-1/TRBV3-2	-	16	CASSQGREHGYNEQFF
TRBV27	-	15	CASSLGTSGGYEQYF
TRBV7-9	-	11	CASSFSGEQFF
TRBV28	-	13	CASRVGGEETQYF
TRBV24-1	once	11	CATSAEYGYTF
TRBV7-7	-	15	CASSKGWGLAETQYF
TRBV18	-	15	CASSLQREGYNEQFF
TRBV2	-	14	CASSQAQEREKLFF
TRBV11-2	-	15	CASSLVQGASTEAFF
TRBV4-3	-	15	CASSQVGQIYNEQFF
TRBV5-1	-	14	CASSLDPVSYEQYF
TRBV7-3	-	17	CASSLRAGTGDTGELFF
TRBV11-3	once	16	CASSLATAYPVYEQYF
TRBV25-1	-	15	CASSESGTGSSPLHF
TRBV7-8	few	14	CASSVLRSSYEQYF
TRBV29-1	-	12	CSAERESPEAFF
TRBV5-1	-	14	CASSLAAGADTQYF
TRBV7-8	-	15	CASSLWTSGGYEQYF
TRBV6-5	-	14	CATKVGQDWWGYTF
TRBV19	-	15	CASSIWAGDYYGYTF
TRBV7-8	-	9	CASGPRRYF